The clone carrying this T cell receptor beta chain has more than one count but fewer than ten. The use of a sample-barcoded 5' primer and a J-beta primer mix characterized a second PCR of 7 to 11 cycles. TCRdb redid the calling of the 5' RACE reads with MiXCR, one entry per CDR3 protein. Among roughly 1,500,000 distinct CDR3 sequences listed, about 31% were seen once. The CDR3 has 13 residues. CDR1 is WSHSY, CDR2 SAAADI, per germline. The V end was cut by 7 bases, the J end by 1 base, with 9 bases between. The sample comes from a study of blood T cells in healthy people across ages. The sequence was obtained from a woman aged 25-40 years in good health. V gene TRBV10-2 combines with J gene TRBJ2-3; D is possibly TRBD2 (5 bases). Sequenced material: blood. The CDR3 DNA sequence: TGCGCCAGCATTGACGGGGGCACAGATACGCAGTATTTT. Protein sequence: CASIDGGTDTQYF.